Listed below are T cell receptor beta chains from one sample, sequenced in a study of hypomethylating agent response in myelodysplastic syndrome. The repertoire was sequenced with immunoSEQ multiplex PCR; TCRdb's copy has only in-frame clones and lacks some. The top ten hold approximately 4% of the sample, which has roughly 9,800 clones, 75% to 85% seen once. The sequences come from bone marrow, collected before or after starting hypomethylating agent treatment for myelodysplastic syndrome (not recorded which). Source of these receptors: a human donor with myelodysplastic syndrome. Each CDR3 is given with its conserved first and last residue. Fields, in order: clone size, D gene, V gene, J gene, CDR3 protein. The D gene is left open where the match is weak. Clone size is given for some rows only: seen once, a few or many times, or a class if the clone is expanded.

clone size: -; D gene: TRBD2; V gene: TRBV29-1; J gene: TRBJ2-5; CDR3 protein: CSGTSGGETQYF
clone size: -; D gene: TRBD2; V gene: TRBV9; J gene: TRBJ2-1; CDR3 protein: CASRGYTSGGAAGEQFF
clone size: -; D gene: -; V gene: TRBV30; J gene: TRBJ2-7; CDR3 protein: CAWSMTRKFDEQYF
clone size: -; D gene: -; V gene: TRBV7-9; J gene: TRBJ2-3; CDR3 protein: CASQTPADTQYF
clone size: -; D gene: TRBD1; V gene: TRBV6-6; J gene: TRBJ1-5; CDR3 protein: CASSWDRVGSNQPQHF
clone size: -; D gene: -; V gene: TRBV9; J gene: TRBJ1-1; CDR3 protein: CASSVGGLGAEAFF
clone size: -; D gene: -; V gene: TRBV30; J gene: TRBJ2-7; CDR3 protein: CAWSVGRATVHEQYF
clone size: -; D gene: TRBD1; V gene: TRBV5-6; J gene: TRBJ2-7; CDR3 protein: CASSPGQGAKYEQYF
clone size: -; D gene: -; V gene: TRBV4-1; J gene: TRBJ2-7; CDR3 protein: CASSQGPRAGEQYF
clone size: -; D gene: -; V gene: TRBV5-1; J gene: TRBJ2-7; CDR3 protein: CASSFPGGTYEQYF
clone size: -; D gene: -; V gene: TRBV27; J gene: TRBJ1-4; CDR3 protein: CASSLVINEKLFF
clone size: -; D gene: -; V gene: TRBV7-9; J gene: TRBJ2-5; CDR3 protein: CASSHPFGSRVQETQYF
clone size: -; D gene: -; V gene: TRBV5-6; J gene: TRBJ2-7; CDR3 protein: CASSPGQGGLYEQYF
clone size: once; D gene: -; V gene: TRBV6-6; J gene: TRBJ2-6; CDR3 protein: CASTKGVSGANVLTF
clone size: -; D gene: -; V gene: TRBV27; J gene: TRBJ2-7; CDR3 protein: CASSLSPGQPYEQYF
clone size: -; D gene: TRBD1; V gene: TRBV19; J gene: TRBJ2-2; CDR3 protein: CASNVGAGGTTGELFF
clone size: once; D gene: -; V gene: TRBV6-6; J gene: TRBJ1-3; CDR3 protein: CASSYLRGFSGNTIYF
clone size: few; D gene: TRBD1; V gene: TRBV28; J gene: TRBJ1-2; CDR3 protein: CASSTAGQVFGYTF
clone size: -; D gene: -; V gene: TRBV5-4; J gene: TRBJ1-5; CDR3 protein: CASSLNSDSGLIYSNQPQHF
clone size: -; D gene: -; V gene: TRBV6-5; J gene: TRBJ1-1; CDR3 protein: CASSYMGGTEAFF
clone size: -; D gene: -; V gene: TRBV2; J gene: TRBJ1-1; CDR3 protein: CASSRTRTTEAFF
clone size: -; D gene: -; V gene: TRBV5-1; J gene: TRBJ2-7; CDR3 protein: CASNQGTSYEQYF
clone size: -; D gene: -; V gene: TRBV15; J gene: TRBJ1-5; CDR3 protein: CATSRDLRQTQHF
clone size: -; D gene: TRBD1; V gene: TRBV30; J gene: TRBJ2-7; CDR3 protein: CAWMRTTGAEQYF
clone size: -; D gene: TRBD1; V gene: TRBV5-4; J gene: TRBJ2-5; CDR3 protein: CASSTHGQGAWETQYF
clone size: -; D gene: -; V gene: TRBV28; J gene: TRBJ1-2; CDR3 protein: CARARGGDYGYTF
clone size: -; D gene: TRBD2; V gene: TRBV19; J gene: TRBJ2-1; CDR3 protein: CASSIKRGNNEQFF
clone size: -; D gene: -; V gene: TRBV2; J gene: TRBJ2-7; CDR3 protein: CASSEGRDGYEQYF
clone size: -; D gene: -; V gene: TRBV5-6; J gene: TRBJ1-2; CDR3 protein: CASSFWGNYGYTF
clone size: -; D gene: -; V gene: TRBV7-9; J gene: TRBJ2-1; CDR3 protein: CASSVTQGEQFF
clone size: few; D gene: -; V gene: TRBV19; J gene: TRBJ2-7; CDR3 protein: CASSIGQPPYEQYF
clone size: -; D gene: -; V gene: TRBV5-6; J gene: TRBJ2-2; CDR3 protein: CASSLYTGELFF
clone size: once; D gene: -; V gene: TRBV13; J gene: TRBJ2-7; CDR3 protein: CASSLAGEGSYEQYF
clone size: -; D gene: -; V gene: TRBV5-1; J gene: TRBJ2-3; CDR3 protein: CASGSRAPRDTQYF
clone size: -; D gene: TRBD2; V gene: TRBV27; J gene: TRBJ2-3; CDR3 protein: CASSFTSGNTDTQYF